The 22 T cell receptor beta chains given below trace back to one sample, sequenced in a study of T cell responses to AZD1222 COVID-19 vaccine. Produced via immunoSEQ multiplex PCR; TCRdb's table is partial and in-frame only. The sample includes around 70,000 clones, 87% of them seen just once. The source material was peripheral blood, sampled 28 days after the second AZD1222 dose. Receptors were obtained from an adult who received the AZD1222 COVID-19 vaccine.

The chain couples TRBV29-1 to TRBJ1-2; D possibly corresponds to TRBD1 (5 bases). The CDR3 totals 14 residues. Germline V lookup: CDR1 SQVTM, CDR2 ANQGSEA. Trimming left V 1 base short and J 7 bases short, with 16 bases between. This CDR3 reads CSVEVSGRAFGYTF. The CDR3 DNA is TGCAGCGTTGAAGTATCGGGCAGGGCATTTGGCTACACCTTC.

CDR3 protein: CSVEDGLAGVNEQFF. The CDR3 DNA is TGCAGCGTTGAAGACGGTCTAGCGGGAGTCAATGAGCAGTTCTTC. The chain couples TRBV29-1 to TRBJ2-1; 10 bases align to TRBD2. Per germline, CDR1 SQVTM and CDR2 ANQGSEA. V lost 0 bases to trimming and J lost 6 bases; unmatched junction nucleotides: 5. The CDR3 spans 15 residues.

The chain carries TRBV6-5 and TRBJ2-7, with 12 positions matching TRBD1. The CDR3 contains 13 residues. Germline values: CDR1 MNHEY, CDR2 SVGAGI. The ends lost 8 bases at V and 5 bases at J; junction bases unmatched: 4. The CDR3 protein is CASQRDRGHEQYF. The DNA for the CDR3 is TGTGCCAGCCAGCGGGACAGGGGGCACGAGCAGTACTTC.

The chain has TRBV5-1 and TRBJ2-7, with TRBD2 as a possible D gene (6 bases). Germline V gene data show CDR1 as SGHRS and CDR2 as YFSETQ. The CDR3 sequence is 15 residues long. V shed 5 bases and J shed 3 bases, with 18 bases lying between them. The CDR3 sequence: CASSWGDRGIYEQYF. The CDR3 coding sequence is TGCGCCAGCAGTTGGGGGGATCGCGGAATCTACGAGCAGTACTTC.

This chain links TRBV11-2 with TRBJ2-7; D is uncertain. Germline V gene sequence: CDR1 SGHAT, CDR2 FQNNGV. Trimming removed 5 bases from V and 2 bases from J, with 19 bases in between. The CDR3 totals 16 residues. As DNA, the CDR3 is TGTGCCAGCAGCGGCACGGGCACCAGTACCACCTACGAGCAGTACTTC. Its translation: CASSGTGTSTTYEQYF.

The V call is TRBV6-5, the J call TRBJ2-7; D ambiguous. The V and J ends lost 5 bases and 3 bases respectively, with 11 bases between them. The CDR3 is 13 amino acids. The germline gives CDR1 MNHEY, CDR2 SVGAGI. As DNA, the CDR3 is TGTGCCAGCAGTCCCCCTCATAGCTACGAGCAGTACTTC. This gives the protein CASSPPHSYEQYF.

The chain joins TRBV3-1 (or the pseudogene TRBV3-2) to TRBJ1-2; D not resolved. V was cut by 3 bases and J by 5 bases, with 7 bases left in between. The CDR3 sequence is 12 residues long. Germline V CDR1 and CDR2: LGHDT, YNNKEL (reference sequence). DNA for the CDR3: TGTGCCAGCAGCCAGGAACGATATGGCTACACCTTC. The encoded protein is CASSQERYGYTF.

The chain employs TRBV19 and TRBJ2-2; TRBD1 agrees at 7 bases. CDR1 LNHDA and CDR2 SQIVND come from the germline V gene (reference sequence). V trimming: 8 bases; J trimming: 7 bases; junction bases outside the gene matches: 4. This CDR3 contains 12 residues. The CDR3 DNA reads TGTGCCAGTCATGACAGGGTCGGGGAGCTGTTTTTT. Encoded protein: CASHDRVGELFF.

CDR3 sequence reads: CASSVGAGYTEAFF. For the CDR3, the DNA is TGTGCCAGTAGTGTGGGGGCAGGTTACACTGAAGCTTTCTTT. The chain recombines TRBV19 with TRBJ1-1, with a possible D match to TRBD1 (6 bases). Germline lookup yields CDR1 LNHDA and CDR2 SQIVND (reference sequence). This CDR3 has 14 residues. V dropped 5 bases and J dropped 3 bases, with 13 bases sitting between them.

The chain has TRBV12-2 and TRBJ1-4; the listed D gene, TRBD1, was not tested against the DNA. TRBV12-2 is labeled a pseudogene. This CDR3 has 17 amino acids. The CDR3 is CASRLDSPDKANEKLFF. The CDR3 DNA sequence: TGTGCAAGTCGCTTAGATTCCCCGGACAAGGCTAATGAAAAACTGTTTTTT.

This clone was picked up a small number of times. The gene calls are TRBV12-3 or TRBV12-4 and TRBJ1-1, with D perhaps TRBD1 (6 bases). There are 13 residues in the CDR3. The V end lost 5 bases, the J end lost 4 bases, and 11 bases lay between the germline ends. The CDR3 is CASSIGGGTEAFF. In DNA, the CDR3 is TGTGCCAGCAGTATAGGGGGGGGCACTGAAGCTTTCTTT.

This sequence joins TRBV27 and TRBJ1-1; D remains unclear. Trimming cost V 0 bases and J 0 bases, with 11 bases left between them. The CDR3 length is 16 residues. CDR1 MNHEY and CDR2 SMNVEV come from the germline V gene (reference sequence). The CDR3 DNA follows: TGTGCCAGCAGTTTATCCGGAGGTGGGCTGAACACTGAAGCTTTCTTT. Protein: CASSLSGGGLNTEAFF.

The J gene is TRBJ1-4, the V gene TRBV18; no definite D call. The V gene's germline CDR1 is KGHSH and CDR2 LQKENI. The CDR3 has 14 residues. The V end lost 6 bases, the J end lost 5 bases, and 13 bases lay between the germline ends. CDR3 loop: CASSPRQQNEKLFF. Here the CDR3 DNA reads TGTGCCAGCTCCCCGAGGCAGCAGAATGAAAAACTGTTTTTT.

This CDR3 reads CASSYVWEGTDTQYF. CDR3 coding DNA: TGTGCCAGCAGTTACGTGTGGGAAGGCACAGATACGCAGTATTTT. The J gene is TRBJ2-3, the V gene TRBV6-5; the D is unclear. Germline CDR1 MNHEY, CDR2 SVGAGI. This CDR3 comprises 15 residues. V dropped 2 bases and J dropped 1 base, with 10 bases sitting between them.

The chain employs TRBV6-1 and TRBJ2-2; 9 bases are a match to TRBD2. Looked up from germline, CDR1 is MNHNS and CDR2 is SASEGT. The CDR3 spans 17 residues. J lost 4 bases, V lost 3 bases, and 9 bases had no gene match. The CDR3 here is CASSEDRVAGVTGELFF. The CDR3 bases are TGTGCCAGCAGTGAGGACAGAGTAGCGGGAGTCACCGGGGAGCTGTTTTTT.

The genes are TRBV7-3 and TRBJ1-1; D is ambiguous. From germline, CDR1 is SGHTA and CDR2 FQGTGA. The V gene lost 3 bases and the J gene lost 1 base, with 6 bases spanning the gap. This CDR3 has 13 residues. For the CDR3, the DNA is TGTGCCAGCAGCTTGCAGAAGAACACTGAAGCTTTCTTT. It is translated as CASSLQKNTEAFF.

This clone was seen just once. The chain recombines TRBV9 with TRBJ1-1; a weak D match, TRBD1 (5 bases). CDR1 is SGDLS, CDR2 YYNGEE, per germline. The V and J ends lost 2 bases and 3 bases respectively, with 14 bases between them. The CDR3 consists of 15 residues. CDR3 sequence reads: CASSVRAERHTEAFF. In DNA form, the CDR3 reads TGTGCCAGCAGCGTCAGGGCCGAGAGGCACACTGAAGCTTTCTTT.

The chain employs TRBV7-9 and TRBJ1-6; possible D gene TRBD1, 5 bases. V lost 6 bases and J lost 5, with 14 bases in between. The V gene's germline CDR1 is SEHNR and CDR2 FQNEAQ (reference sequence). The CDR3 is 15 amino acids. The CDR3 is CASSLAGRNNSPLHF. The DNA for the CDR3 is TGTGCCAGCAGTCTCGCAGGGCGGAATAATTCACCCCTCCACTTT.

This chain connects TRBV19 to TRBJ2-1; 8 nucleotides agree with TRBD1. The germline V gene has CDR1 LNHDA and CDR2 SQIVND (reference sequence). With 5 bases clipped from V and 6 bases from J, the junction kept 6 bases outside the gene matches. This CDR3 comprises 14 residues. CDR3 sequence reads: CASSPGQGVNEQFF. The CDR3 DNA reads TGTGCCAGTAGTCCCGGACAGGGTGTCAATGAGCAGTTCTTC. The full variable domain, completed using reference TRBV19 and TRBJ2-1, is DGGITQSPKYLFRKEGQNVTLSCEQNLNHDAMYWYRQDPGQGLRLIYYSQIVNDFQKGDIAEGYSVSREKKESFPLTVTSAQKNPTAFYLCASSPGQGVNEQFFGPGTRLTVL.

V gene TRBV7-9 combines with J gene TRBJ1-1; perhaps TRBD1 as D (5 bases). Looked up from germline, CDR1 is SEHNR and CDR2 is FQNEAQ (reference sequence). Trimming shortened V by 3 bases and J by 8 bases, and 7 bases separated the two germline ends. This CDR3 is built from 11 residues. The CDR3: CASSLEGEAFF. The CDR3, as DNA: TGTGCCAGCAGCTTGGAGGGGGAAGCTTTCTTT. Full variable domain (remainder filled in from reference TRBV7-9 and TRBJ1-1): DTGVSQNPRHKITKRGQNVTFRCDPISEHNRLYWYRQTLGQGPEFLTYFQNEAQLEKSRLLSDRFSAERPKGSFSTLEIQRTEQGDSAMYLCASSLEGEAFFGQGTRLTVV.

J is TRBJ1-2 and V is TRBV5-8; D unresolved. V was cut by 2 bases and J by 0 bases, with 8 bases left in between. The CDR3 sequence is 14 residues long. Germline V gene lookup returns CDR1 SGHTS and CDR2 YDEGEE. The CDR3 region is CASSFSDTNYGYTF. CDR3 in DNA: TGTGCCAGCAGCTTCTCGGATACTAACTATGGCTACACCTTC.

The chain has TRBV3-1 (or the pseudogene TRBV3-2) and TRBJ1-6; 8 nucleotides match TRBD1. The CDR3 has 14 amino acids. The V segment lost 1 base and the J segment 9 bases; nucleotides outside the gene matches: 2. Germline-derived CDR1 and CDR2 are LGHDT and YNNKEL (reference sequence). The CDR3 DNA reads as TGTGCCAGCAGCCAAGCACAGGGGGGTTCACCCCTCCACTTT. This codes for CASSQAQGGSPLHF.